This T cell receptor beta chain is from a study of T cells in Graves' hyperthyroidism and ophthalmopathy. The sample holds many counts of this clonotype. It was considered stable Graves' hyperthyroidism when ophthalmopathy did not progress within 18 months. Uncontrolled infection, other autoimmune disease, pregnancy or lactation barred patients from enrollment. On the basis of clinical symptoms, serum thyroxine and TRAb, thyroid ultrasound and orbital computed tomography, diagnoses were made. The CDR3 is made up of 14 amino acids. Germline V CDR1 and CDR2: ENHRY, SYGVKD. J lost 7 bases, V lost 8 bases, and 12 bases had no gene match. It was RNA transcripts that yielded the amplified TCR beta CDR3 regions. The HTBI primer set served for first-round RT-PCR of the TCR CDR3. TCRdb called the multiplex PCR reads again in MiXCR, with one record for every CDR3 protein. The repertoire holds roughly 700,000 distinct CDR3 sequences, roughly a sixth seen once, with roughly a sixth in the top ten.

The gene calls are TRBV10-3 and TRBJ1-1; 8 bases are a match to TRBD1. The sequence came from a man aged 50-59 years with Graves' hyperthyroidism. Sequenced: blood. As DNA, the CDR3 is TGTGCCATCCGGGGACAGGCCAACTCGATTGAAGCTTTCTTT. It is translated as CAIRGQANSIEAFF.